This entry lists 13 T cell receptor beta chains sequenced from one sample in a study of T cells in localized non-small cell lung cancer. Assay: immunoSEQ multiplex PCR; the TCRdb copy retains only in-frame clones and omits some. The repertoire holds around 30,000 clones, with about 90% as singletons. The sample consisted of PBMCs, taken before any cancer treatment. These receptor sequences come from a man aged 40-75 years with stage II lung adenocarcinoma.

The CDR3 coding sequence is TGTGCCAGCAGCCGTGGTCCCCAGGGCGCAGCTTTCTTT. It specifies CASSRGPQGAAFF. This chain uses TRBV14 with TRBJ1-1; TRBD1 might be the D (5 bases). Germline V gene sequence: CDR1 SGHDN, CDR2 FVKESK. This CDR3 has 13 residues. Trimming took 4 bases from V and 10 from J, leaving 16 bases between them.

The chain carries TRBV28 and TRBJ2-7, with D possibly matching TRBD2 (5 bases). This CDR3 region has 13 residues. Looked up from germline, CDR1 is MDHEN and CDR2 is SYDVKM. The V gene lost 4 bases and the J gene lost 3 bases, with 10 bases spanning the gap. The CDR3 here is CASSSPRGYEQYF. The DNA for the CDR3 is TGTGCCAGCAGTTCCCCTCGGGGCTACGAGCAGTACTTC.

The chain links TRBV19 to TRBJ1-5; no reliable D call. V lost 1 base, J lost 1 base, and 5 bases lay in between. The CDR3 covers 14 residues. Germline loops: CDR1 LNHDA, CDR2 SQIVND (reference sequence). The CDR3: CASSIVGSNQPQHF. The DNA for the CDR3 is TGTGCCAGTAGTATAGTCGGCAGCAATCAGCCCCAGCATTTT.

The table lists this clone with a count of one. The chain employs TRBV29-1 and TRBJ1-1; D possibly corresponds to TRBD1 (5 bases). CDR3 length: 13 residues. V shed 7 bases and J shed 4 bases, with 16 bases lying between them. CDR1 SQVTM and CDR2 ANQGSEA come from the germline V gene. CDR3 nucleotide sequence: TGCAGCGGGGCGGGAGGGGAGGGCACTGAAGCTTTCTTT. This gives the protein CSGAGGEGTEAFF.

The chain couples TRBV9 to TRBJ2-5; 7 nucleotides line up with TRBD2. This CDR3 is 18 amino acids long. Per the germline V gene, CDR1 is SGDLS and CDR2 is YYNGEE. Trimming cost V 0 bases and J 0 bases; bases outside gene matches: 11. The CDR3 sequence is CASSVGASGPTHQETQYF. DNA for the CDR3: TGTGCCAGCAGCGTAGGGGCTAGCGGCCCAACCCACCAAGAGACCCAGTACTTC.

This clone has a single count. The V and J genes are TRBV6-5 and TRBJ2-7; perhaps D is TRBD1 or TRBD2 (5 bases each). Trimming shortened V by 9 bases and J by 3 bases, and 21 bases separated the two germline ends. The CDR3 loop spans 15 amino acids. Germline-derived CDR1 and CDR2 are MNHEY and SVGAGI. CDR3 sequence (DNA): TGTGCCAGGCGCCTGAGCGGACACCTATGCTACGAGCAGTACTTC. It encodes CARRLSGHLCYEQYF.

CDR3 region: CASSRGLAGNNEQFF. The DNA for the CDR3 is TGTGCCAGCAGTCGGGGACTAGCGGGAAACAATGAGCAGTTCTTC. The chain is built from TRBV11-2 and TRBJ2-1, with 13 bases fitting TRBD2. The CDR3 is made up of 15 amino acids. The germline V gene has CDR1 SGHAT and CDR2 FQNNGV. Trimming removed 6 bases from V and 5 bases from J; junction bases left unmatched: 4.

This clone has only one observation. The chain recombines TRBV2 with TRBJ1-5; D gene ambiguous. Germline CDR1 reads SNHLY; CDR2 reads FYNNEI. Between the trimmed V and J ends, which lost 6 bases and 10 bases, there was a span of 16 bases. This CDR3 spans 13 amino acids. The CDR3 DNA reads as TGTGCCAGCAGGTCAGGTGCGGGAAGCCCCCAGCATTTT. Its translation: CASRSGAGSPQHF.

This chain connects TRBV9 to TRBJ2-2; 7 nucleotides align to TRBD1. The CDR3 covers 16 residues. Trimming at V came to 0 bases and at J to 2 bases, leaving 4 bases not matched to a gene. Germline V gene data show CDR1 as SGDLS and CDR2 as YYNGEE. CDR3 residues: CASSVAYRGNTGELFF. Here the CDR3 DNA reads TGTGCCAGCAGCGTAGCTTACAGGGGAAACACCGGGGAGCTGTTTTTT.

Note on this clone: Germline is not matched at one junction end, which may reflect a read error. This chain connects TRBV7-6 to TRBJ2-2; 7 bases match TRBD1. The CDR3 is made up of 15 amino acids. Germline V gives CDR1 SGHVS, CDR2 FNYEAQ. In DNA form, the CDR3 reads TGTGCCAGCAGTTTAGCGCACCAGGGGGCCGGGGAGCTGTTTTTT. Translated: CASSLAHQGAGELFF.

CDR3 amino acids: CASSLSGTMNTEAFF. CDR3 coding DNA: TGTGCCAGCAGTTTATCGGGGACCATGAACACTGAAGCTTTCTTT. The chain uses TRBV28 and TRBJ1-1, with TRBD1 as a possible D gene (5 bases). The length of the CDR3 is 15 residues. Germline values: CDR1 MDHEN, CDR2 SYDVKM. V was pared by 1 base and J by 0 bases, with 9 bases between.

The V gene is TRBV6-1, the J gene TRBJ1-1; D is uncertain. V dropped 7 bases and J dropped 11 bases, with 23 bases sitting between them. CDR1 and CDR2 from the germline V gene are MNHNS and SASEGT. This CDR3 comprises 14 residues. This CDR3 reads CASNPRRAGSGAFF. The CDR3 DNA reads TGTGCCAGCAACCCCCGTCGGGCGGGCTCGGGGGCTTTCTTT.

The CDR3 sequence is CASSYSEGEAFF. DNA of the CDR3: TGTGCCAGCAGTTACTCCGAGGGTGAAGCTTTCTTT. This chain connects TRBV6-6 to TRBJ1-1; D is ambiguous. CDR3 length: 12 residues. Deletions cut 0 bases from V and 7 bases from J, with 6 bases between. Per the germline V gene, CDR1 is MNHNY and CDR2 is SVGAGI (reference sequence).